This T cell receptor beta chain was sequenced for a study of blood T cell repertoires in COVID-19 (dated by TCRdb to about 2020). About the full investigation: Collaborator samples came from the United States, Italy and Spain and covered acute and convalescent phases of COVID-19. The material from the prospective study consisted of cDNA or gDNA derived from T cells, B-cell-depleted T cells, or PBMCs. Deeply sampled blood TCRbeta repertoires from subjects exposed to, actively infected with, or recovered from COVID-19 were included in the dataset. The repertoires were released in a freely available public database meant as a resource for research on the immune response to SARS-CoV-2. Samples came from the ongoing ImmuneRACE study (first 160 participants) plus 1,254 subjects from 6 global collaborators. A de-identified subject ID, COVID-19 status, age in years and sex were almost always included in the sample metadata. Where available, HLA class I and class II types were obtained from metadata supplied by the sample provider rather than from assay-based typing. General conclusions and limits of the study: How much clinical and demographic metadata was included differed by source and by participant, and the metadata was provided uncurated.

Collaborating institutions collected whole blood in K2EDTA tubes following their own protocols. For TCRbeta analysis, collaborator samples were shipped as frozen whole blood, as isolated PBMCs, or as DNA extracted from either sample type. CDR1 and CDR2 are drawn from the germline V gene (reference sequence): SGHKS, YYEKEE. Trimming takes 1 base off V and 6 bases off J; junction bases not matched to a gene: 6. Taken from cysteine to phenylalanine, the CDR3 has 15 residues. Left in the record is the CDR3 DNA by itself, 45 bases read in frame from the first base. TCRbeta CDR3 regions were amplified from genomic DNA by means of the immunoSEQ Assay, a bias-controlled multiplex PCR. Turning to the authors' computational methods: Within the assay, amplification of reference gene primers was used to estimate how many nucleated cells each sample contained. To quantify the absolute abundance of each unique TCRbeta CDR3 rearrangement, sequence reads were collapsed and filtered. For each sample, productive Simpson clonality was calculated by taking the square root of Simpson's diversity index across productive rearrangements. TCRdb re-hosts the immuneACCESS table, in-frame sequences only. Its copies lack some clones; in the studies checked, an unresolved V gene accounts for under half of them, and the cause for the rest is not known. D and trimming were read from the DNA, whereas the V and J calls and clone size are those reported in that table. Here the sample has roughly 320,000 clones; almost 85% occur a single time. The top ten clones comprise 6% to 9% of the sample.

A single count supports this clone. The antigen it binds to is not known. Base qualities are missing; no much larger clone stands one base away. Specimen: peripheral blood. The sequence was collected from a human donor in a cohort sampled during active COVID-19. The V gene is TRBV5-5 and the J gene is TRBJ2-4, and TRBD1 aligns with 8 junction nucleotides. CDR3 sequence: CASSLILGQGNIQYF. Here is the DNA: TGTGCCAGCAGCTTGATTTTAGGACAGGGAAACATTCAGTACTTC.